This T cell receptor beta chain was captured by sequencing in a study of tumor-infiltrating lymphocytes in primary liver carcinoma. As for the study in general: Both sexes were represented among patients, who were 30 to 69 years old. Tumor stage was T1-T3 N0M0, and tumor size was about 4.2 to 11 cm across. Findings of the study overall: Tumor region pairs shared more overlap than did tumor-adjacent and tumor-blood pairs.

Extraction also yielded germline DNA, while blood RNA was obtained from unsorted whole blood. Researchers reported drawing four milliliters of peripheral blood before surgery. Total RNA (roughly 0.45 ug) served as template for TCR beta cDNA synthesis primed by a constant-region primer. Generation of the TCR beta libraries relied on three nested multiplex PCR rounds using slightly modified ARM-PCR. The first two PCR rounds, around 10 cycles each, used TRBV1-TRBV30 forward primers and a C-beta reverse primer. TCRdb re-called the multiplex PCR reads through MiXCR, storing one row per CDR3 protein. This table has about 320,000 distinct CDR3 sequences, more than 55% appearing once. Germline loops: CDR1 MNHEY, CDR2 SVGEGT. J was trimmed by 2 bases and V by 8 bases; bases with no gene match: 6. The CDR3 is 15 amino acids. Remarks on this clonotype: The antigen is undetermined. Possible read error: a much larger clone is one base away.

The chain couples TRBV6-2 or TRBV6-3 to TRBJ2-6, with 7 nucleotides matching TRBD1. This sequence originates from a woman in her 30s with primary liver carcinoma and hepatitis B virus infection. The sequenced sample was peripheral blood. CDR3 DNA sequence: TGTGCCAGCCCCTATCAGGGGGCTGGGGCCAACGTCCTGACTTTC. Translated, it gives CASPYQGAGANVLTF.